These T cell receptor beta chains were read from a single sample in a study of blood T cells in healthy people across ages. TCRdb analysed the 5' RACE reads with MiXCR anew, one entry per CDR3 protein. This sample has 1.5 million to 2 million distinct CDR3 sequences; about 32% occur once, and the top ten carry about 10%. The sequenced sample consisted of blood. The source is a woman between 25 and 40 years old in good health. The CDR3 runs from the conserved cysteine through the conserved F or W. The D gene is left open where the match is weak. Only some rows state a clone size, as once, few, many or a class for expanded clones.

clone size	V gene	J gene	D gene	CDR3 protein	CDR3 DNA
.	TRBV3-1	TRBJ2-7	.	CASSQIPCEQYF	TGTGCCAGCAGCCAAATACCCTGCGAGCAGTACTTC
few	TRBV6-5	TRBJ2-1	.	CASSYRPGRRDEQFF	TGTGCCAGCAGTTACCGCCCAGGGCGGCGCGATGAGCAGTTCTTC
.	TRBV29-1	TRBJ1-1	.	CSVGREMNTEAFF	TGCAGCGTAGGAAGGGAAATGAACACTGAAGCTTTCTTT
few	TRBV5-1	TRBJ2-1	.	CASTGGGPNEQFF	TGCGCCAGCACGGGCGGGGGCCCCAATGAGCAGTTCTTC
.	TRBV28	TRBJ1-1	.	CASRSDRRAFF	TGTGCCAGCAGATCTGACAGGAGAGCTTTCTTT
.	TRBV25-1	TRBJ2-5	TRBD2	CASSVGAGPGETQYF	TGTGCCAGCAGTGTTGGAGCGGGGCCTGGAGAGACCCAGTACTTC
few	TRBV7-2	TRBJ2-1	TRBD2	CASSESGTSGFF	TGTGCCAGCAGCGAAAGCGGGACTAGCGGGTTCTTC
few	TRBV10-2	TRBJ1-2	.	CASSESIWTVYGYTF	TGCGCCAGCAGTGAGTCGATCTGGACAGTCTATGGCTACACCTTC
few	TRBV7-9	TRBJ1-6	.	CASSSSSSYNSPLHF	TGTGCCAGCAGCTCCTCCAGCTCCTATAATTCACCCCTCCACTTT
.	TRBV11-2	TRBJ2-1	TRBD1	CASTAYPGDRVGNEQFF	TGTGCCAGTACAGCTTACCCGGGGGACAGGGTGGGCAATGAGCAGTTCTTC
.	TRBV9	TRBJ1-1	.	CASRPGAGNTEAFF	TGTGCCAGCAGGCCAGGGGCTGGGAACACTGAAGCTTTCTTT
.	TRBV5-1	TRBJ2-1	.	CASSMTSNEQFF	TGCGCCAGCAGCATGACTAGCAATGAGCAGTTCTTC
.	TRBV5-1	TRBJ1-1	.	CASSLYRTGDTEAFF	TGCGCCAGCAGCCTATACAGAACTGGGGACACTGAAGCTTTCTTT
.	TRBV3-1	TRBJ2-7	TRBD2	CVSTHSGSRSYEQYF	TGTGTCAGCACACATAGCGGGTCCCGCTCCTACGAGCAGTACTTC
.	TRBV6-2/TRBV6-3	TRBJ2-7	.	CASSGRLTPYEQYF	TGTGCCAGCAGTGGGAGGCTGACCCCGTACGAGCAGTACTTC
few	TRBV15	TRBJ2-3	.	CATSTLESDTQYF	TGTGCCACCAGCACGCTAGAATCAGATACGCAGTATTTT
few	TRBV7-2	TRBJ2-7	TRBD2	CASSLNPAGAHGEQYF	TGTGCCAGCAGCCTAAATCCAGCGGGGGCCCACGGCGAGCAGTACTTC
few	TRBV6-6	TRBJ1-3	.	CASSRASGGNTIYF	TGTGCCAGCAGTCGAGCGTCAGGAGGAAACACCATATATTTT
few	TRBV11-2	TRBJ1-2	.	CASSRGSGQPNYGYTF	TGTGCCAGCAGCAGAGGCTCCGGACAGCCTAACTATGGCTACACCTTC
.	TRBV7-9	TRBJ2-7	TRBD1	CASTGLQDRSSYEQYF	TGTGCCAGCACCGGACTCCAGGACAGGAGCTCCTACGAGCAGTACTTC
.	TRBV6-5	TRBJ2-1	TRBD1	CASNTGQGVGSEQFF	TGTGCCAGCAACACGGGACAGGGAGTTGGTAGTGAGCAGTTCTTC
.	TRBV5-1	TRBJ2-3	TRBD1	CASSRGDRADTQYF	TGCGCCAGCAGCCGAGGGGACAGGGCAGATACGCAGTATTTT